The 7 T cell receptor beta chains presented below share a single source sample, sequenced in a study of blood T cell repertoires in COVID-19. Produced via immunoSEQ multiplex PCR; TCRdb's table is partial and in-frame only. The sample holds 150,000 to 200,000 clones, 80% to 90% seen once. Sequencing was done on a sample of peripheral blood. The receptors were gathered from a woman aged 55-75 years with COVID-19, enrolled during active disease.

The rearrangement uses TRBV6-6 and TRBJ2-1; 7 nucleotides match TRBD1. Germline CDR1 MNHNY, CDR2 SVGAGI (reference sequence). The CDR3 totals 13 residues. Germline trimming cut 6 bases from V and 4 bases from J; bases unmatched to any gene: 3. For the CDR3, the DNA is TGTGCCAGCAGGGACAGGCTATACAATGAGCAGTTCTTC. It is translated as CASRDRLYNEQFF.

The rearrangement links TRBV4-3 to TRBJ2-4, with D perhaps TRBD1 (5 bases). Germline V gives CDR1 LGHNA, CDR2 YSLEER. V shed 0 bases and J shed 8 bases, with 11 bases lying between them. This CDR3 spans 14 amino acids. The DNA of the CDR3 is TGCGCCAGCAGCCAAGATCTGGGGCTGGACATTCAGTACTTC. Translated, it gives CASSQDLGLDIQYF.

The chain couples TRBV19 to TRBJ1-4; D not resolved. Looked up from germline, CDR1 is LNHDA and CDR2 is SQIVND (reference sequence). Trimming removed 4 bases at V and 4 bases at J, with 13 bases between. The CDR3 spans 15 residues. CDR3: CASSTPQKLNEKLFF. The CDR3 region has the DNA TGTGCCAGTAGTACCCCACAGAAGCTTAATGAAAAACTGTTTTTT.

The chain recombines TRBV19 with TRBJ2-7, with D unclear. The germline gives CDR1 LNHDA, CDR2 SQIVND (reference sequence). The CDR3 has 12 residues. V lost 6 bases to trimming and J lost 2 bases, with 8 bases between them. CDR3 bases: TGTGCCAGTAGCCCTCGCGCCTACGAGCAGTACTTC. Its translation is CASSPRAYEQYF.

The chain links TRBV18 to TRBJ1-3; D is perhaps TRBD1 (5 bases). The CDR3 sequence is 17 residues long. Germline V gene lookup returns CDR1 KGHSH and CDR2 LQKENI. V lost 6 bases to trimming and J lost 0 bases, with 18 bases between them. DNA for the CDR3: TGTGCCAGCTCCTCCAAATTGGGCAGGGACTCTGGAAACACCATATATTTT. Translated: CASSSKLGRDSGNTIYF.

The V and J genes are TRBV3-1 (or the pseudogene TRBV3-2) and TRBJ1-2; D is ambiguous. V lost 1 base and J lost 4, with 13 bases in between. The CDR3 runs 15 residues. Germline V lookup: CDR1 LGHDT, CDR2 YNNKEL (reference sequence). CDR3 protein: CASSQATWRGYGYTF. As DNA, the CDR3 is TGTGCCAGCAGCCAAGCGACGTGGAGAGGCTATGGCTACACCTTC.

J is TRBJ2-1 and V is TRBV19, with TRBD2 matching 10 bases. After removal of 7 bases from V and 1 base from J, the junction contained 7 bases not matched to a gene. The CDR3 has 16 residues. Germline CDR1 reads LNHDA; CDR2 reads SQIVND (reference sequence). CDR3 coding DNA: TGTGCCAGTACGGCTAGCGGGAGAGTTTCCTACAATGAGCAGTTCTTC. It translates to CASTASGRVSYNEQFF.